This T cell receptor beta chain was found in a study of cytomegalovirus exposure and HLA in healthy donors. Study outcomes and limitations: A later analysis reportedly identified an Asian-associated ancestry cluster as carrying fewer N-insertions than the approximately 710-donor mean. Earlier analysis looked at TCR beta V segments, and most were productive about 87% or about 30% of the time. Within a later analysis, the majority of CMV-associated TCR beta chains appeared HLA-restricted.

The CDR3 extends over 14 amino acids. J gave up 2 bases and V 9 bases, and 10 bases lay outside the gene matches. CDR1 and CDR2 from the germline V gene are MDHEN and SYDVKM. As for this clone: The target antigen is unknown.

PCR was performed using 60 Vbeta and 13 Jbeta primers. Some clones are missing from TCRdb's copy, which holds only in-frame ones; the method was immunoSEQ multiplex PCR. The sample consists of 160,000 or so clones, around 77% of them appearing once. The sequencing input was PBMCs. This clonotype was obtained from a man in his fifties or sixties in good health and CMV-seronegative. The chain employs TRBV28 and TRBJ2-7; 7 nucleotides line up with TRBD1. In DNA, the CDR3 is TGTGCCAGTTTACAGGGGAAGGGACCCTACGAGCAGTACTTC. It encodes CASLQGKGPYEQYF.